A selection of T cell receptor beta chains follows, all from one sample in a study of OX40 agonist ivuxolimab in advanced cancers. The data were produced by immunoSEQ multiplex PCR, yet TCRdb's version contains in-frame clones alone and is incomplete. The table shows tens of thousands of clones, with under 85% occurring only once. Sequences were derived from CD4+ or CD8+ T cells sorted from blood, sampled in a trial of the OX40 agonist ivuxolimab. These receptors came from an adult with an advanced solid tumor such as melanoma, head and neck, liver or kidney cancer. CDR3s include the opening cysteine and the closing phenylalanine or tryptophan. Each record gives: CDR3 protein, CDR3 DNA, J gene, V gene, D gene, clone size. A D gene is named only where the DNA matches it firmly. Clone size is stated in some rows and not others, as once, few, many or a class when expanded.

CASSLGVTGVPEAFF,TGTGCCAGCAGTTTGGGCGTAACAGGGGTCCCTGAAGCTTTCTTT,TRBJ1-1,TRBV28,TRBD1,few
CASSLTGGIYEQYF,TGTGCCAGTAGTCTCACCGGAGGGATATACGAGCAGTACTTC,TRBJ2-7,TRBV19,-,-
CASSTGQNQPQHF,TGTGCCAGCTCTACGGGACAGAATCAGCCCCAGCATTTT,TRBJ1-5,TRBV2,TRBD1,-
CASSLEAGGGYGYTF,TGCGCCAGCAGCTTGGAGGCAGGGGGAGGCTATGGCTACACCTTC,TRBJ1-2,TRBV5-1,TRBD1,-
CASSLVPEVANTEAFF,TGCGCCAGCAGCTTGGTGCCGGAGGTGGCGAACACTGAAGCTTTCTTT,TRBJ1-1,TRBV5-1,-,-
CASSERNEARYNQPQHF,TGTGCCAGCAGTGAACGAAACGAGGCCAGATACAATCAGCCCCAGCATTTT,TRBJ1-5,TRBV6-1,-,-
CASSEEFAAQSNQPQHF,TGTGCCAGCAGTGAAGAATTTGCGGCGCAGAGCAATCAGCCCCAGCATTTT,TRBJ1-5,TRBV2,-,-
CASSSSTDTQYF,TGTGCCAGCAGCTCGAGCACAGATACGCAGTATTTT,TRBJ2-3,TRBV7-3,-,-
CASSIGHFTHNEQFF,TGTGCCAGTAGTATAGGACATTTCACGCACAATGAGCAGTTCTTC,TRBJ2-1,TRBV19,-,-
CASSRTSGRYNEQFF,TGTGCCAGCAGCAGAACTAGCGGACGCTACAATGAGCAGTTCTTC,TRBJ2-1,TRBV11-3,TRBD2,-
CASSEGRVVTGANVLTF,TGTGCCAGCAGTGAGGGGAGGGTAGTCACTGGGGCCAACGTCCTGACTTTC,TRBJ2-6,TRBV6-1,TRBD2,-